This T cell receptor (beta chain) was identified in a study of T cells in Graves' hyperthyroidism and ophthalmopathy. Patients were excluded because of uncontrolled infection, other autoimmune disease, pregnancy or lactation. Amplification yielded TCR beta CDR3 regions, with RNA transcripts as the source. First-round RT-PCR with HTBI primers amplified the TCR CDR3 region. MiXCR was run by TCRdb on the multiplex PCR reads, yielding one entry per CDR3 protein. The data show about 210,000 distinct CDR3 sequences, roughly 18% seen once. The CDR3 is 15 amino acids. V was shortened by 3 bases and J by 4 bases, with 14 bases between the two germline ends. CDR1 KGHSH and CDR2 LQKENI come from the germline V gene.

The chain is built from TRBV18 and TRBJ2-3, with D possibly matching TRBD1 (6 bases). The sample taken for sequencing was blood. The TCR originated in a man aged 35 to 55 with Graves' hyperthyroidism. CDR3 amino acids: CASSPGVEGADTQYF. CDR3 nucleotides: TGTGCCAGCTCACCCGGCGTCGAGGGGGCAGATACGCAGTATTTT. Variable domain in full (rest from reference TRBV18 and TRBJ2-3): NAGVMQNPRHLVRRRGQEARLRCSPMKGHSHVYWYRQLPEEGLKFMVYLQKENIIDESGMPKERFSAEFPKEGPSILRIQQVVRGDSAAYFCASSPGVEGADTQYFGPGTRLTVL.